Listed below are T cell receptor beta chains from one sample, sequenced in a study of cytomegalovirus exposure and HLA in healthy donors. Produced via immunoSEQ multiplex PCR; TCRdb's table is partial and in-frame only. The sample shows fewer than 110,000 clones, about 75% of them seen only once. Material for sequencing was PBMCs. All receptors come from a man aged 45-60 years in good health and CMV-seronegative. CDR3s include the opening cysteine and the closing phenylalanine or tryptophan. The order of the fields is J gene, V gene, clone size, D gene, CDR3 protein, CDR3 DNA. A D gene is named only where the DNA matches it firmly. For some rows the clone size is stated as once, few or many, or as a class when expanded; others skip it.

J gene: TRBJ1-3
V gene: TRBV28
clone size: NA
D gene: NA
CDR3 protein: CASSSPTGYGNTIYF
CDR3 DNA: TGTGCCAGCAGTTCCCCAACAGGGTACGGAAACACCATATATTTT

J gene: TRBJ1-1
V gene: TRBV29-1
clone size: NA
D gene: TRBD1
CDR3 protein: CSVAQGAANTEAFF
CDR3 DNA: TGCAGCGTTGCTCAGGGGGCTGCGAACACTGAAGCTTTCTTT

J gene: TRBJ1-5
V gene: TRBV7-8
clone size: NA
D gene: NA
CDR3 protein: CASSNRTASIGAQHF
CDR3 DNA: TGTGCCAGCAGCAACAGGACAGCCTCGATAGGAGCCCAGCATTTT

J gene: TRBJ1-2
V gene: TRBV6-6
clone size: NA
D gene: TRBD1
CDR3 protein: CASSTTGGTQGYGYTF
CDR3 DNA: TGTGCCAGCAGCACGACAGGGGGGACACAGGGATATGGCTACACCTTC

J gene: TRBJ2-5
V gene: TRBV6-4
clone size: NA
D gene: NA
CDR3 protein: CASSDSPGETQYF
CDR3 DNA: TGTGCCAGCAGTGACTCGCCGGGGGAGACCCAGTACTTC

J gene: TRBJ2-3
V gene: TRBV10-3
clone size: NA
D gene: NA
CDR3 protein: CAISEGQPDTQYF
CDR3 DNA: TGTGCCATCAGTGAGGGACAGCCAGATACGCAGTATTTT

J gene: TRBJ1-6
V gene: TRBV7-2
clone size: NA
D gene: NA
CDR3 protein: CASSFPLQAASPLHF
CDR3 DNA: TGTGCCAGCAGTTTTCCTTTACAGGCGGCTTCACCCCTCCACTTT

J gene: TRBJ2-3
V gene: TRBV19
clone size: NA
D gene: TRBD2
CDR3 protein: CATSGGGDTQYF
CDR3 DNA: TGTGCCACTAGCGGGGGTGGAGATACGCAGTATTTT

J gene: TRBJ1-1
V gene: TRBV7-2
clone size: NA
D gene: NA
CDR3 protein: CASSRGGTEGTEAFF
CDR3 DNA: TGTGCCAGCAGCCGGGGGGGGACGGAGGGGACTGAAGCTTTCTTT

J gene: TRBJ1-1
V gene: TRBV28
clone size: NA
D gene: NA
CDR3 protein: CASSGGPRTEAFF
CDR3 DNA: TGTGCCAGCAGTGGTGGGCCACGGACTGAAGCTTTCTTT

J gene: TRBJ2-4
V gene: TRBV7-2
clone size: NA
D gene: NA
CDR3 protein: CASSREAKNIQYF
CDR3 DNA: TGTGCCAGCAGCCGGGAGGCCAAAAACATTCAGTACTTC

J gene: TRBJ2-6
V gene: TRBV27
clone size: once
D gene: NA
CDR3 protein: CASSLSSLPGANVLTF
CDR3 DNA: TGTGCCAGCAGTTTATCGTCTCTTCCTGGGGCCAACGTCCTGACTTTC

J gene: TRBJ2-3
V gene: TRBV5-1
clone size: NA
D gene: NA
CDR3 protein: CASSLGQDDTQYF
CDR3 DNA: TGCGCCAGCAGCTTGGGACAGGACGATACGCAGTATTTT

J gene: TRBJ2-1
V gene: TRBV5-1
clone size: NA
D gene: TRBD2
CDR3 protein: CASGPTSGYSSYNEQFF
CDR3 DNA: TGCGCCAGCGGGCCGACTAGCGGGTATAGCTCCTACAATGAGCAGTTCTTC